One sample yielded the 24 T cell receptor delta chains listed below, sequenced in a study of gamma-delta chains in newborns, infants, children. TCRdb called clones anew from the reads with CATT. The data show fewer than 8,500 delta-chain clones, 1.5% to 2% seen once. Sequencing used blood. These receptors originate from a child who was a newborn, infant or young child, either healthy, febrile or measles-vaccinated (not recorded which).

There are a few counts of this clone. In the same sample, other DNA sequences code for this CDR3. The CDR3: CASMGSFPPFSYTDKLIF. In DNA form, the CDR3 reads TGTGCCTCGATGGGATCCTTCCCACCCTTCTCTTACACCGATAAACTCATCTTT. This chain joins TRDV3 and TRDJ1; possible D gene TRDD2, 6 bases. The CDR3 extends over 18 amino acids. CDR1 is TVYSNPD and CDR2 is GDNSRS in the germline V gene (reference sequence). V lost 4 bases and J 0 bases, leaving 27 bases between the germline ends.

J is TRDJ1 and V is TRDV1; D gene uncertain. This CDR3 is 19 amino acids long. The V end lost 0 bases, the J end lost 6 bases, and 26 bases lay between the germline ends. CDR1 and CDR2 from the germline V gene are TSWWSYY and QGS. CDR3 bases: TGTGCTCTTGGGGAACTAGGCGTTTCCCACCTAGTTGACTGTTATAAACTCATCTTT. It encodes CALGELGVSHLVDCYKLIF.

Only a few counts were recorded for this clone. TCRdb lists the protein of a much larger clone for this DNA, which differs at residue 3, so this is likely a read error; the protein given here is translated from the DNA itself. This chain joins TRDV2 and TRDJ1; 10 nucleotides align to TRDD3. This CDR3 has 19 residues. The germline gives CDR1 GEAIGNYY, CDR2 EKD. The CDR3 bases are TGTGCCTTTGACACCGAATACTGGGGGATCTCCAGCTACACCGATAAACTCATCTTT. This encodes CAFDTEYWGISSYTDKLIF.

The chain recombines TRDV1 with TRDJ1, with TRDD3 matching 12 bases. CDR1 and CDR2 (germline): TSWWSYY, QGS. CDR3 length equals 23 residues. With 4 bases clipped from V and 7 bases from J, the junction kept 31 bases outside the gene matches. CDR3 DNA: TGTGCTCTTGGGGGAGGGAAGGCCTACCCCGGCCCTTACTGGGGGATACTTTGTGGTAAACTCATCTTT. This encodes CALGGGKAYPGPYWGILCGKLIF.

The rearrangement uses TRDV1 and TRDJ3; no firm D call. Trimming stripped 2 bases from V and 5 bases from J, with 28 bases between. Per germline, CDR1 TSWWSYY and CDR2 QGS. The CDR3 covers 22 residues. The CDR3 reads CALGEKKSTTRGFSRDTRQMFF. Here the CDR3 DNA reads TGTGCTCTTGGGGAAAAAAAGTCGACAACTCGCGGTTTTTCCCGGGACACCCGACAGATGTTTTTC.

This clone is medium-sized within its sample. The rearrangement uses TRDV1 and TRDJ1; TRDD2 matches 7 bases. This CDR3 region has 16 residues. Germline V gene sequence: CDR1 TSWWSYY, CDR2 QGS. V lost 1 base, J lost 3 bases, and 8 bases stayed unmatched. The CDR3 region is CALGEPHFLESDKLIF. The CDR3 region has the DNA TGTGCTCTTGGGGAACCCCACTTCCTAGAATCCGATAAACTCATCTTT.

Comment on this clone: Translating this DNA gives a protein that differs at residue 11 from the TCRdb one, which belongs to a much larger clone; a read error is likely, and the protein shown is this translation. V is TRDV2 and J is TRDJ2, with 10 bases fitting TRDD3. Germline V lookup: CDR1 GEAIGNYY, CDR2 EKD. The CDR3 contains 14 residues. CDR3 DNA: TGTGCCTGTGACACGGTGGGGGATACAGCACGACTCTTCTTT. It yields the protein CACDTVGDTARLFF.

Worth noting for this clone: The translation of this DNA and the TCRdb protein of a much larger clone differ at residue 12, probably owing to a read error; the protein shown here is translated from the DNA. The DNA of the CDR3 is TGTGCCTGTGATCGACTGGGGGCCTGGGACACCCAACAGATGTTTTTC. Protein product: CACDRLGAWDTQQMFF. V and J are TRDV2 and TRDJ3; TRDD3 aligns across 8 bases. There are 16 residues in the CDR3. CDR1 and CDR2 from the germline V gene are GEAIGNYY and EKD.

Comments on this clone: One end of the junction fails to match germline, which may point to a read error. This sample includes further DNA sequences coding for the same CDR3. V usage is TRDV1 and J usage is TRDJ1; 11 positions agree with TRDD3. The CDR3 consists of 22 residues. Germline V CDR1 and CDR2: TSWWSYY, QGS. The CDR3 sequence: CALGTEVPTQLGDMWETDKLIF. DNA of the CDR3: TGTGCTCTTGGGACCGAGGTTCCTACTCAACTGGGGGATATGTGGGAAACCGATAAACTCATCTTC.

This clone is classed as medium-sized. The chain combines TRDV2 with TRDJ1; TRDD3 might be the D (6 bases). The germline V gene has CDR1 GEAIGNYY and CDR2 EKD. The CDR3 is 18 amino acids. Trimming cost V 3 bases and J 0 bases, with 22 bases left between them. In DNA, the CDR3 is TGTGCCTGTGACTCACTCTTCCGTTCGTACTGGGACACCGATAAACTCATCTTT. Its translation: CACDSLFRSYWDTDKLIF.

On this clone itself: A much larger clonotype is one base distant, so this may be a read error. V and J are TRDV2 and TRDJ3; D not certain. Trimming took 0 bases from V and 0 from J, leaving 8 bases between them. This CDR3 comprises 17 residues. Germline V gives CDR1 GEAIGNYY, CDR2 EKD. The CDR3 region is CACDTWVSSWDTRQMFF. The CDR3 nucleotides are TGTGCCTGTGACACCTGGGTGAGCTCCTGGGACACCCGACAGATGTTTTTC.

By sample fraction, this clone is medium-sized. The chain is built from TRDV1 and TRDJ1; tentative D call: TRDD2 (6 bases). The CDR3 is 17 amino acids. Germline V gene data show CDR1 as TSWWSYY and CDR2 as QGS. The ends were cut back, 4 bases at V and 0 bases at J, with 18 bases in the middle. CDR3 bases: TGTGCTCTTGGGGTCCTGTTTCCTATGGCTTACACCGATAAACTCATCTTT. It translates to CALGVLFPMAYTDKLIF.

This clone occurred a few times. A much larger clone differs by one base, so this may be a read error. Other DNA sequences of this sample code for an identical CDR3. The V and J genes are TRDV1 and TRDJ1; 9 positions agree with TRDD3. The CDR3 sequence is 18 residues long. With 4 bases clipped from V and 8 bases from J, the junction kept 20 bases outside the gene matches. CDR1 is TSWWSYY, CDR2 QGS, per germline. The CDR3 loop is CALGASSYWGTRSGKLIF. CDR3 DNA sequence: TGTGCTCTTGGGGCAAGTTCCTACTGGGGGACCCGTTCCGGCAAACTCATCTTT.

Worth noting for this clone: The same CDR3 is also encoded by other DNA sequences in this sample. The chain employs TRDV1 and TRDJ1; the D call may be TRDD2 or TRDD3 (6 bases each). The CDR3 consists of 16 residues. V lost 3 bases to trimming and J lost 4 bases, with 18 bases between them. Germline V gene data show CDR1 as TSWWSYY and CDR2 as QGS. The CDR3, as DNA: TGTGCTCTTGGGGACCCCTTCCCTCAGGGGGACGATAAACTCATCTTT. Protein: CALGDPFPQGDDKLIF.

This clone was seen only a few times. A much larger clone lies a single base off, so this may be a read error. DNA of the CDR3: TGTGCTCCTGGGGAGGGTACCCCATTCTCCGCACAACTCTTCTTT. This translates into CAPGEGTPFSAQLFF. The chain uses TRDV1 and TRDJ2; possible D gene TRDD3, 6 bases. This CDR3 has 15 amino acids. Germline lookup yields CDR1 TSWWSYY and CDR2 QGS.

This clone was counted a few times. The chain's CDR3 is CALGEYVGGPAVDKLIF. In DNA, the CDR3 is TGTGCTCTTGGGGAATACGTGGGGGGACCGGCAGTTGATAAACTCATCTTT. The rearrangement joins TRDV1 to TRDJ1; a possible D gene is TRDD3 (6 bases). Germline CDR1 is TSWWSYY and CDR2 is QGS. This CDR3 has 17 amino acids. V was pared by 2 bases and J by 5 bases, with 21 bases between.

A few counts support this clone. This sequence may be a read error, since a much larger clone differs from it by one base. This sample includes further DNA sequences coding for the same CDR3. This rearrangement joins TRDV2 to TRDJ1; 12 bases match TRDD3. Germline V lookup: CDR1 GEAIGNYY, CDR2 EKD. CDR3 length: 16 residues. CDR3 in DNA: TGTGCCTGTGACACCGTAGAACTGGGGGATACCGATAAACTGATCTTT. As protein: CACDTVELGDTDKLIF.

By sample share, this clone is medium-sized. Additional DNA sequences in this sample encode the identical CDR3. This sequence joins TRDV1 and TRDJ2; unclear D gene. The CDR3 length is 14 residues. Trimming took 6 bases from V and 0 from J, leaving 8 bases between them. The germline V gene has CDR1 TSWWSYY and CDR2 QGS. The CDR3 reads CALGPPALTAQLFF. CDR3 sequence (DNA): TGTGCTCTTGGCCCCCCCGCTTTGACAGCACAACTCTTCTTT.

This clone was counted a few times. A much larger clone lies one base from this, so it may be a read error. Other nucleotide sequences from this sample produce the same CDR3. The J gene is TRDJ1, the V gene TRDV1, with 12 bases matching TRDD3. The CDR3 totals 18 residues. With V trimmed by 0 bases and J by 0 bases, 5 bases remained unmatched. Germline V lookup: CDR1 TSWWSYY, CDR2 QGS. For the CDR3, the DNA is TGTGCTCTTGGGGAACTACCATACTGGGGGATACACACCGATAAACTCATCTTT. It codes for CALGELPYWGIHTDKLIF.

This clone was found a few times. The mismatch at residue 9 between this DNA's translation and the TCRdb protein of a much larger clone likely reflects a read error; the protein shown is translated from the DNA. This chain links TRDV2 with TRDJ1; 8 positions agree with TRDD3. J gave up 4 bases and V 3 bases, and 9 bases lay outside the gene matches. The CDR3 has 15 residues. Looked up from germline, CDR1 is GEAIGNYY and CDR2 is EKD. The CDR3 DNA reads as TGTGCCTGTGACGTACTGGGGGCCATAAACGATAAACTCATCTTT. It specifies CACDVLGAINDKLIF.

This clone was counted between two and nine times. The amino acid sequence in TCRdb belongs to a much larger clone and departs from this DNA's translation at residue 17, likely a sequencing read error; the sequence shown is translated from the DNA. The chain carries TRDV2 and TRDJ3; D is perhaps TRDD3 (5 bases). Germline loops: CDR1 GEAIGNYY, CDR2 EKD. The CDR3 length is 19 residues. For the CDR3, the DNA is TGTGCCTGTGACACTCGCGGGGACGGGGGCTCCTGGGACACCCGACAGATATTTTTC. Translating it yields CACDTRGDGGSWDTRQIFF.

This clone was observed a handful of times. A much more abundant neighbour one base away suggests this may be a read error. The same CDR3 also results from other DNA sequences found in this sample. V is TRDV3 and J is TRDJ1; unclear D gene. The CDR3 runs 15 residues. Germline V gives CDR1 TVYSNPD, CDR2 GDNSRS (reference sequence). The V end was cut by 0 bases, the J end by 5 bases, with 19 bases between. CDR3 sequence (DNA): TGTGCCTTTAGGTACAGACTTGATTCTCAGGATAAACTCATCTTT. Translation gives CAFRYRLDSQDKLIF.

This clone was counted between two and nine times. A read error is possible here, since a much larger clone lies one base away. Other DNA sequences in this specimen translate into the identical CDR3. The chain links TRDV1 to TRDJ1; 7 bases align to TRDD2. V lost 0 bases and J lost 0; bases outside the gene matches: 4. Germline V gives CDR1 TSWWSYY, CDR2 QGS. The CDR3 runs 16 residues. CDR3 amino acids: CALGELVPSYTDKLIF. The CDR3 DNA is TGTGCTCTTGGGGAACTGGTTCCTTCCTACACCGATAAACTCATCTTT.

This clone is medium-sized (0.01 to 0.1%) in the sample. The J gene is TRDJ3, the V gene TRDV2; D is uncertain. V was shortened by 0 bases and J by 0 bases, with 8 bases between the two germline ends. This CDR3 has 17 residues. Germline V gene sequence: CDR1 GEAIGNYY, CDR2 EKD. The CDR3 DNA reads TGTGCCTGTGACACCGTCCCGGGCTCCTGGGACACCCGACAGATGTTTTTC. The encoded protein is CACDTVPGSWDTRQMFF.